A single sample is the source of the 23 T cell receptor beta chains below, sequenced in a study of blood T cell repertoires in COVID-19 (dated by TCRdb to about 2020). Libraries were constructed by the immunoSEQ multiplex PCR assay. In its TCRdb copy, this immuneACCESS table keeps in-frame sequences only and misses some clones. Where compared with another copy, unresolved V genes explain less than half of these, and the others have no known cause. This sample holds 25,000 to 35,000 clones; about 88% were observed only once. 7.5% to 9% of the sample belongs to the ten largest clones. The sequencing input was peripheral blood. These receptors were collected from a man in his 70s with active or convalescent COVID-19.

This chain connects TRBV13 to TRBJ1-2; 10 bases line up with TRBD1. V lost 3 bases to trimming and J lost 0 bases; unmatched junction nucleotides: 22. The CDR3 consists of 22 residues. Germline V lookup: CDR1 PRHDT, CDR2 FYEKMQ (reference sequence). CDR3 nucleotide sequence: TGTGCCAGCAGCTTCGATGTTCGTTTTGGGACAGGGGCACCCGGAGCTAACTATGGCTACACCTTC. It specifies CASSFDVRFGTGAPGANYGYTF.

The V gene is TRBV30, the J gene TRBJ2-7; 8 bases line up with TRBD2. Germline-derived CDR1 and CDR2 are GTSNPN and SVGIG (reference sequence). The V segment lost 4 bases and the J segment 0 bases; nucleotides outside the gene matches: 5. The CDR3 loop spans 14 amino acids. CDR3 sequence: CAWNTGTSSYEQYF. The CDR3 DNA reads TGTGCCTGGAATACCGGGACTAGCTCCTACGAGCAGTACTTC.

This chain connects TRBV6-5 to TRBJ1-1; tentatively, D is TRBD1 (6 bases). Germline V gives CDR1 MNHEY, CDR2 SVGAGI. There are 14 residues in the CDR3. V was cut by 6 bases and J by 0 bases, with 11 bases left in between. The DNA for the CDR3 is TGTGCCAGCAGCCCCGGGGACATGAACACTGAAGCTTTCTTT. This translates into CASSPGDMNTEAFF.

The chain employs TRBV29-1 and TRBJ2-1; 13 bases agree with TRBD2. Germline V gene data show CDR1 as SQVTM and CDR2 as ANQGSEA. The CDR3 is made up of 15 amino acids. Unmatched junction bases numbered 10, after V lost 7 bases and J lost 7 bases. CDR3 in DNA: TGCAGCGCCCACCGACTAGCGGGAGGAGATAATGAGCAGTTCTTC. Translation: CSAHRLAGGDNEQFF.

The V call is TRBV19, the J call TRBJ2-2; 10 bases match TRBD2. This CDR3 is built from 16 residues. After removal of 6 bases from V and 4 bases from J, the junction contained 8 bases not matched to a gene. CDR1 and CDR2 from the germline V gene are LNHDA and SQIVND (reference sequence). CDR3 DNA: TGTGCCAGTAGAGCTAGCGGGAGATCAGGCACCGGGGAGCTGTTTTTT. Translated, it gives CASRASGRSGTGELFF.

This sequence joins TRBV7-9 and TRBJ1-3, with a weak D call TRBD1 (6 bases). The CDR3 is 13 residues long. V was clipped by 5 bases and J by 4 bases, with 9 bases between them. Germline loops: CDR1 SEHNR, CDR2 FQNEAQ (reference sequence). Here the CDR3 DNA reads TGTGCCAGCAGCCAAACAGGGGGAAACACCATATATTTT. Residues: CASSQTGGNTIYF.

The rearrangement links TRBV5-4 to TRBJ2-3; tentatively, D is TRBD1 (5 bases). Trimming stripped 5 bases from V and 0 bases from J, with 16 bases between. Germline V lookup: CDR1 SGHNT, CDR2 YYREEE (reference sequence). The CDR3 spans 16 residues. The CDR3 loop reads CASSSLRVLSTDTQYF. CDR3 sequence (DNA): TGTGCCAGCAGTTCACTCAGGGTATTGAGCACAGATACGCAGTATTTT.

The J gene is TRBJ2-1, the V gene TRBV6-5; D is perhaps TRBD1 (7 bases). The germline gives CDR1 MNHEY, CDR2 SVGAGI. V lost 2 bases and J 9 bases, leaving 17 bases between the germline ends. This CDR3 has 15 amino acids. The CDR3 sequence: CASSYGTRQGGEQFF. In DNA form, the CDR3 reads TGTGCCAGCAGTTACGGTACCCGACAGGGAGGTGAGCAGTTCTTC.

CDR3 protein: CASSQVGTGANYGYTF. Written as DNA, the CDR3 is TGCGCCAGCAGCCAAGTGGGTACAGGTGCTAACTATGGCTACACCTTC. This chain links TRBV4-1 with TRBJ1-2; possibly TRBD1 for D (5 bases). The CDR3 is 16 residues long. V was pared by 1 base and J by 0 bases, with 12 bases between. Germline loops: CDR1 MGHRA, CDR2 YSYEKL.

The chain is built from TRBV6-1 and TRBJ1-1; D might be TRBD1 (6 bases). Trimming stripped 2 bases from V and 0 bases from J, with 10 bases between. Germline values: CDR1 MNHNS, CDR2 SASEGT. This CDR3 spans 15 amino acids. The CDR3 DNA follows: TGTGCCAGCAGTGAATTGGGGGCACTGAACACTGAAGCTTTCTTT. Its translation is CASSELGALNTEAFF.

This clone was seen only a few times. The V and J genes are TRBV30 and TRBJ1-4, with D unclear. CDR3 size: 13 residues. CDR1 is GTSNPN and CDR2 is SVGIG in the germline V gene (reference sequence). V was shortened by 0 bases and J by 5 bases, with 7 bases between the two germline ends. In DNA, the CDR3 is TGTGCCTGGAGTGTCAGGAGGAATGAAAAACTGTTTTTT. Residues: CAWSVRRNEKLFF.

This CDR3 reads CASSIRGSEAFF. DNA of the CDR3: TGTGCCAGTAGTATCAGGGGCAGTGAAGCTTTCTTT. V and J are TRBV19 and TRBJ1-1; weak D call: TRBD1 (6 bases). V was pared by 3 bases and J by 7 bases, with 9 bases between. The CDR3 covers 12 residues. Germline-derived CDR1 and CDR2 are LNHDA and SQIVND (reference sequence).

This sequence joins TRBV11-3 and TRBJ1-1; 7 bases are shared with TRBD1. The CDR3 has 14 amino acids. Germline V lookup: CDR1 SGHNT, CDR2 YENEEA. J lost 1 base, V lost 5 bases, and 4 bases had no gene match. The CDR3 region is CASSLGGGNTEAFF. DNA for the CDR3: TGTGCCAGCAGCCTAGGGGGCGGGAACACTGAAGCTTTCTTT.

This chain uses TRBV5-6 with TRBJ1-5, with a possible D match to TRBD1 (5 bases). This CDR3 is 16 amino acids long. V was trimmed by 3 bases and J by 2 bases, leaving 15 bases between them. Germline V lookup: CDR1 SGHDT, CDR2 YYEEEE. The CDR3 region has the DNA TGTGCCAGCAGCTGGGGAACCGGAGGGGGCAATCAGCCCCAGCATTTT. Translation gives CASSWGTGGGNQPQHF.

The chain has TRBV5-4 and TRBJ2-5; the D gene is possibly TRBD1 (5 bases). Trimming left V 2 bases short and J 1 base short, with 12 bases between. Germline assignment: CDR1 SGHNT and CDR2 YYREEE (reference sequence). The CDR3 contains 15 residues. The CDR3 spells CASSFYGQGQETQYF. The CDR3 nucleotides read TGTGCCAGCAGCTTTTACGGGCAGGGCCAAGAGACCCAGTACTTC.

The chain recombines TRBV6-2 or TRBV6-3 with TRBJ1-5, with D possibly TRBD1 on 5 matching bases. The germline V and J ends were trimmed by 2 bases and 0 bases, with 11 bases remaining between them. The CDR3 has 16 amino acids. The V gene's germline CDR1 is MNHEY and CDR2 SVGEGT. CDR3 protein: CASSYRQQDSNQPQHF. CDR3 in DNA: TGTGCCAGCAGTTACCGACAGCAAGATAGCAATCAGCCCCAGCATTTT.

The V gene is TRBV6-5, the J gene TRBJ1-1; 7 positions match TRBD1. The ends lost 4 bases at V and 3 bases at J; junction bases unmatched: 5. The CDR3 covers 14 residues. Per the germline V gene, CDR1 is MNHEY and CDR2 is SVGAGI. This CDR3 is CASSSQGRYTEAFF. The DNA of the CDR3 is TGTGCCAGCAGTTCACAGGGGAGGTACACTGAAGCTTTCTTT.

The J gene is TRBJ1-5, the V gene TRBV6-1; 9 positions agree with TRBD1. The CDR3 consists of 16 residues. Germline lookup yields CDR1 MNHNS and CDR2 SASEGT. Trimming removed 2 bases from V and 3 bases from J; junction bases left unmatched: 5. CDR3 sequence reads: CASSEPGQGDNQPQHF. The CDR3 DNA reads as TGTGCCAGCAGTGAACCGGGACAGGGAGACAATCAGCCCCAGCATTTT.

The chain has TRBV9 and TRBJ1-1; D is unresolved. The CDR3 has 14 amino acids. V lost 0 bases and J lost 1, with 7 bases in between. Germline CDR1 SGDLS, CDR2 YYNGEE. The CDR3 protein is CASSVVSGNTEAFF. CDR3 bases: TGTGCCAGCAGCGTAGTGAGTGGGAACACTGAAGCTTTCTTT.

The chain couples TRBV5-8 to TRBJ2-7; 7 positions match TRBD2. The length of the CDR3 is 13 residues. Trimming at V came to 0 bases and at J to 6 bases, leaving 3 bases not matched to a gene. Per the germline V gene, CDR1 is SGHTS and CDR2 is YDEGEE. CDR3: CASSLVLASEQYF. CDR3 nucleotides: TGTGCCAGCAGCTTGGTACTAGCGAGCGAGCAGTACTTC.

This chain uses TRBV3-1 (or the pseudogene TRBV3-2) with TRBJ1-2; D is possibly TRBD1 (5 bases). The ends were cut back, 3 bases at V and 2 bases at J, with 13 bases in the middle. The CDR3 contains 15 residues. From germline, CDR1 is LGHDT and CDR2 YNNKEL (reference sequence). The CDR3 region has the DNA TGTGCCAGCAGCCATATGGAGGGGTGGAACTATGGCTACACCTTC. Amino acid sequence: CASSHMEGWNYGYTF.

This rearrangement joins TRBV18 to TRBJ1-1; D is possibly TRBD1 (5 bases). In germline, CDR1 is KGHSH, CDR2 LQKENI. The CDR3 contains 16 residues. Trimming stripped 2 bases from V and 0 bases from J, with 13 bases between. The CDR3 sequence: CASSPLETVLNTEAFF. The CDR3 region has the DNA TGTGCCAGCTCACCATTGGAGACAGTCTTGAACACTGAAGCTTTCTTT.

The rearrangement links TRBV24-1 to TRBJ2-3; TRBD2 agrees at 13 bases. Trimming cost V 3 bases and J 4 bases; bases outside gene matches: 6. Germline values: CDR1 KGHDR, CDR2 SFDVKD. The CDR3 covers 17 residues. This chain's CDR3 is CATSDTTTSGGADTQYF. The CDR3 coding sequence is TGTGCCACCAGTGATACCACTACTAGCGGGGGGGCAGATACGCAGTATTTT.